This TCR beta chain was observed in a study of metastatic and nonmetastatic thyroid tumors. This clone was counted between two and nine times. Its antigen is unidentified. Findings and limits, study-wide: Reportedly, malignant thyroid tumors had significantly higher TCR beta diversity than benign nodules, in blood and tumor.

The germline V gene encodes CDR1 MDHEN and CDR2 SYDVKM. This CDR3 is built from 15 residues. The ends lost 6 bases at V and 2 bases at J; junction bases unmatched: 10. TCRdb used MiXCR to call clones anew from the PCR reads. The sample includes about 32,000 clones, around a third of them seen just once. Prior to thyroid surgery, none of the patients had received any treatment. Sequencing was done on a sample of tumor tissue. This TCR came from a female donor with papillary thyroid cancer or a benign thyroid nodule (not recorded which). Some clones in this sample may be carry-over from other donors' samples. The chain has TRBV28 and TRBJ2-7; 7 bases fit TRBD1. CDR3 loop: CASSPGTDAPYEQYF. The CDR3 DNA sequence: TGTGCCAGCAGCCCCGGGACAGATGCTCCCTACGAGCAGTACTTC.